This T cell receptor beta chain was retrieved from a study of beta chain features in type 1 diabetes (dated by TCRdb to the late 2010s). In terms of the full investigation: No differences in mean age, gender distribution, total cell number or subset yield were found between patients and healthy donors. The study compared the TCRB repertoires of sorted circulating CD4+ T cell subsets in recently diagnosed type 1 diabetes patients with those in matched healthy donors. A total of some 100,000,000 sorted cells were examined across all samples, and the number of cells per subset was strongly correlated with RNA yield. Whereas all 28 donors provided naive and central memory subsets, regulatory and stem cell-like memory subsets were isolated from just 8 patients and roughly 8 healthy donors. The study at large found these results: At VDJ recombination sites, patients with type 1 diabetes made fewer insertions and deleted more nucleotides, a pattern implying thymic rearrangement abnormalities. Only small numbers of individuals were included in the HLA sub-analyses, which left unresolved whether HLA type had any influence on TCRB rearrangement. PCR may preferentially amplify shorter templates, but because patient and control samples were amplified and corrected together, any resulting skew would affect both groups equally. Because cDNA was sequenced instead of genomic DNA, highly expressing activated cells could be over-represented, though the groups showed no difference in activation or CD3 levels. Naive, central memory and regulatory TCRB repertoires appeared more similar among patients than among healthy donors. Type 1 diabetes patients showed a moderate but significant shortening of TCRB CDR3 length in all four CD4+ subsets.

Each donor gave one peripheral blood draw, averaging approximately 120 mL, which was collected into heparinised tubes. A BD FACSAria II was used to sort naive, central memory, regulatory and stem cell-like memory CD4+ T cells with a panel that included CD45RO, CCR7, CD25, CD127, CD95 and CD27. All sorted populations exceeded 95% purity. Right away, PBMCs were isolated by Lymphoprep density gradient centrifugation and were stained directly, with no culture step. So that batch effects would be minimized, each experiment stained and sorted samples in pairs, pairing one healthy donor with one patient. The entire isolated RNA was reverse transcribed using the High Capacity cDNA Reverse Transcription Kit, and thus expressed TCRB transcripts were sequenced. Deep immunoSEQ sequencing was applied to naive, central memory and regulatory T cell samples, giving an average of around 4 million total reads per sample. Sorted cells were lysed in RLT buffer, and RNA was extracted using DNase-treated RNeasy Micro or Mini kits according to cell number. To prevent cross-contamination, every cell subset was processed on its own, while patient and healthy donor samples were processed together. TCRB sequences were amplified from cDNA with the immunoSEQ multiplex PCR, producing 87-bp fragments spanning the CDR3 region. The amplicons were sequenced using the Illumina HiSeq platform. The paper's data handling went like this. PCR bias was computationally corrected using synthetic template baselines, reads within Hamming distance 2 were collapsed, and singletons that could not be merged were discarded. By aligning reads against IMGT, V, D and J genes, CDR3 length, and insertions or deletions at six rearrangement sites were assigned. Within each subset, clonotype counts were normalized to sorted cell number, and only after that were true diversity and Gini coefficients computed with the tcR R package. The overlap coefficient, calculated on TCRB nucleotide sequences, was used to quantify repertoire sharing. TCRdb limited this immuneACCESS table to in-frame rearrangements with V and J called. A share of clones is missing; checked studies link under half to unresolved V genes, and the rest is unexplained. The V and J calls and the clone size are those of that table, but D and trimming were determined from the DNA. The sample yields about 24,000 clones; roughly 69% were counted once. In total, the top ten clones hold approximately 2.3% of the sample.

As for this clone: It has no known antigen specificity. No much larger clone is present one base from it, and per-base qualities are unavailable.

Including cysteine and phenylalanine, the CDR3 has 15 amino acids. Only the CDR3 part of the read is kept: 45 bases, read in frame from the first base. Trimming at the junction amounts to 8 bases on V and 0 bases on J, and the germline ends lie 14 bases apart. CDR1 and CDR2 are drawn from the germline V gene: MNHNS, SASEGT. The sequenced sample was Tregs from blood. The sample's cell subset or site label, decoded: regulatory CD4+ T cells. The rearranged chain carries TRBV6-1 and TRBJ2-1; the best D guess is TRBD1, with 6 bases matching. This TCR was recovered from a woman aged 40 to 49 in good health. The DNA is TGTGCCAGCCGAGGGACATCAAACTCCTACAATGAGCAGTTCTTC. Its translation reads: CASRGTSNSYNEQFF.